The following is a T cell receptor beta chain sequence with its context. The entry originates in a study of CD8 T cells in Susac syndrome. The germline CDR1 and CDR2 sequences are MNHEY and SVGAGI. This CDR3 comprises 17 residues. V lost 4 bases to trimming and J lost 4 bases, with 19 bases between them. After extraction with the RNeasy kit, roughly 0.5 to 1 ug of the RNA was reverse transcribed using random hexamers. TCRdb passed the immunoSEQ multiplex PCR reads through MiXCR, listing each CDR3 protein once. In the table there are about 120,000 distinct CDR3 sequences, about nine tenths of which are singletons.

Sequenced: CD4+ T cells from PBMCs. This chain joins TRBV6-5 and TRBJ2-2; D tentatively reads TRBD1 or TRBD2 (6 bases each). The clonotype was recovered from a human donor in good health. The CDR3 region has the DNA TGTGCCAGCAGTTGGGGGGTTGGGGGCCAGGTCACCGGGGAGCTGTTTTTT. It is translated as CASSWGVGGQVTGELFF.